A selection of T cell receptor beta chains follows, all from one sample in a study of regulatory T cells in long-lasting Graves disease. TCRdb re-called the multiplex PCR reads through MiXCR, storing one row per CDR3 protein. The sample lists roughly 420,000 distinct CDR3 sequences, approximately 16% occurring once. The same data also went into a second study, on T cells in Graves' hyperthyroidism and ophthalmopathy.

The sample in question was peripheral blood mononuclear cells (PBMCs), obtained at new diagnosis, from a patient treated with antithyroid drugs. These receptor sequences come from a woman aged 25 to 39 with Graves disease. Both conserved end residues are part of each CDR3. The D gene is left open where the match is weak. Rows may omit the clone size; those that give it use once, few, many or a size class.

TRBJ2-7	.	many	TRBV18	15	TGTGCCAGCTCATCACAGGGTGGTGGCTCCTACGAGCAGTACTTC	CASSSQGGGSYEQYF
TRBJ2-7	.	many	TRBV12-3/TRBV12-4	14	TGTGCCAGCAGTTTAGTCGCACGGACCTACGAGCAGTACTTC	CASSLVARTYEQYF
TRBJ1-1	.	many	TRBV27	17	TGTGCCAGCAGTTTATTAGCGACAGGTTATATTTCGACTGAAGCTTTCTTT	CASSLLATGYISTEAFF
TRBJ2-4	.	.	TRBV5-1	16	TGCGCCAGCAGCCCGGGCAGAATAAGGACAGAAAACATTCAGTACTTC	CASSPGRIRTENIQYF
TRBJ2-7	.	many	TRBV24-1	14	TGTGCCACCAGCGCACAAGGGAGCTCCTACGAGCAGTACTTC	CATSAQGSSYEQYF
TRBJ1-1	TRBD1	many	TRBV2	13	TGTGCCAGCAGATATACAGGGGACGCTGAAGCTTTCTTT	CASRYTGDAEAFF
TRBJ2-5	.	.	TRBV5-1	15	TGCGCCAGCAGCTTGGCCGGAACAGGGTCTACGGCCCAGTACTTC	CASSLAGTGSTAQYF
TRBJ1-6	.	few	TRBV20-1	14	TGCAGTGCCGAAGGAGGCGGGCCGGGTTCACCCCTCCACTTT	CSAEGGGPGSPLHF
TRBJ2-7	TRBD2	many	TRBV7-9	15	TGTGCCAGCAGCCCCCGGGGGGGTACCACCTACGAGCAGTACTTC	CASSPRGGTTYEQYF
TRBJ2-3	.	once	TRBV9	16	TGTGCCAGCAGCGTAGATGTAGGGCCAAGCACAGATACGCAGTATTTT	CASSVDVGPSTDTQYF
TRBJ2-1	TRBD2	many	TRBV11-1	16	TGTGCCAGCAGCGATAGGGGGGGCGGGAGGATCAATGAGCAGTTCTTC	CASSDRGGGRINEQFF
TRBJ2-1	TRBD2	few	TRBV5-1	15	TGCGCCAGCAGCCCCCAAAGACTAGCGGGAGCCGAGCAGTTCTTC	CASSPQRLAGAEQFF
TRBJ2-7	TRBD2	.	TRBV6-5	17	TGTGCCAGCAGTCCGGGACTAGCGGGAGCCCCCGGCTACGAGCAGTACTTC	CASSPGLAGAPGYEQYF
TRBJ2-1	TRBD2	few	TRBV18	17	TGTGCCAGCTCACCCGGTAAGACTAGCGGGTTTTACAATGAGCAGTTCTTC	CASSPGKTSGFYNEQFF
TRBJ2-5	TRBD2	.	TRBV16	16	TGTGCCAGCAGCCTGCTACTAGCGGGGCGACAAGAGACCCAGTACTTC	CASSLLLAGRQETQYF
TRBJ2-3	.	many	TRBV12-3/TRBV12-4	15	TGTGCCAGCAGTTTGGAGCGCTGGTGGACAGATACGCAGTATTTT	CASSLERWWTDTQYF
TRBJ2-7	TRBD1	.	TRBV19	13	TGTGCCAGTAGTCGGACAGGTCCCTACGAGCAGTACTTC	CASSRTGPYEQYF
TRBJ1-5	.	many	TRBV6-1	14	TGTGCCAGCAACTGGGGAGGCGGAAATCAGCCCCAGCATTTT	CASNWGGGNQPQHF
TRBJ2-5	TRBD2	few	TRBV5-1	16	TGCGCCAGCAGCAACGTAGCGGGAGGGCCCCAAGAGACCCAGTACTTC	CASSNVAGGPQETQYF
TRBJ1-1	.	many	TRBV7-2	13	TGTGCCAGCAGCGTCGTCATGAACACTGAAGCTTTCTTT	CASSVVMNTEAFF
TRBJ2-7	.	few	TRBV15	15	TGTGCCACCAGCTCGGCGGCCAGGAGCTCCTACGAGCAGTACTTC	CATSSAARSSYEQYF
TRBJ2-1	.	few	TRBV28	14	TGTGCCAGCTACGGAGACCCTACCTACAATGAGCAGTTCTTC	CASYGDPTYNEQFF
TRBJ2-7	.	many	TRBV11-2	17	TGTGCCAGCAGCTTAGCGGGTGAGGTAGCGGTTGCCTACGAGCAGTACTTC	CASSLAGEVAVAYEQYF
TRBJ1-1	.	many	TRBV27	13	TGTGCCAGCAGTTTAAAGGGGCCGTATGAAGCTTTCTTT	CASSLKGPYEAFF
TRBJ2-1	TRBD2	many	TRBV7-9	16	TGTGCCAGCAGCTTAGTAAGCGCGGGAGGGCGCGTTGAGCAGTTCTTC	CASSLVSAGGRVEQFF
TRBJ2-7	TRBD2	many	TRBV3-1	12	TGTGCCAGCAGCCAGTCTAGCGGCGAGCAGTACTTC	CASSQSSGEQYF
TRBJ2-1	.	.	TRBV19	16	TGTGCCAGTAGAAGGACTGGCGAGATCTCCTACAATGAGCAGTTCTTC	CASRRTGEISYNEQFF
TRBJ1-2	.	.	TRBV12-3/TRBV12-4	13	TGTGCCAGCAGTCACACGTCAGGTTATGGCTACACCTTC	CASSHTSGYGYTF
TRBJ1-2	TRBD1	once	TRBV12-3/TRBV12-4	15	TGTGCCAGCAGTCCTGGACAGGGTCGGGACTATGGCTACACCTTC	CASSPGQGRDYGYTF
TRBJ1-1	.	.	TRBV19	14	TGTGCCAGTAGTATCGGGACGGGAGGGTCTGAAGCTTTCTTT	CASSIGTGGSEAFF
TRBJ2-3	.	many	TRBV27	16	TGTGCCAGCAGTTTATTTAAAGGGACTAGCACAGATACGCAGTATTTT	CASSLFKGTSTDTQYF
TRBJ2-7	.	many	TRBV20-1	15	TGCAGTGCGAAAGACCCTCGGGAGTGGAACAACGAGCAGTACTTC	CSAKDPREWNNEQYF
TRBJ1-1	.	.	TRBV4-2	15	TGTGCCAGCAGCCAAGAGGATCGGATGAACACTGAAGCTTTCTTT	CASSQEDRMNTEAFF
TRBJ2-2	.	.	TRBV6-1	13	TGTGCCAGCATTGATGGGGTAAGCGGGGAGCTGTTTTTT	CASIDGVSGELFF
TRBJ2-5	.	.	TRBV7-9	14	TGTGCCAGCAGCTTATTCTCCGGGGGAGAGACCCAGTACTTC	CASSLFSGGETQYF
TRBJ2-7	TRBD1	many	TRBV28	16	TGTGCCAGCAGCTACCCCCCGAGGGACAGGGATCACGAGCAGTACTTC	CASSYPPRDRDHEQYF
TRBJ1-2	TRBD1	.	TRBV3-1	16	TGTGCCAGCAGCCAATTCCGGGACAGGGGTGGCTATGGCTACACCTTC	CASSQFRDRGGYGYTF
TRBJ2-1	.	many	TRBV28	13	TGTGCCAGCAAAACAGGCGCCGTCAATGAGCAGTTCTTC	CASKTGAVNEQFF
TRBJ1-2	.	.	TRBV20-1	12	TGCAGTGCTTGGGTGCCCAACTATGGCTACACCTTC	CSAWVPNYGYTF
TRBJ2-5	.	many	TRBV27	16	TGTGCCAGCAGTTTCAATCGCCAAATCGGGAGCGAGACCCAGTACTTC	CASSFNRQIGSETQYF
TRBJ2-7	TRBD2	few	TRBV5-6	18	TGTGCCAGCAGCTCCAGGACTAGCGGGAGGGCAGGTTGGTACGAGCAGTACTTC	CASSSRTSGRAGWYEQYF